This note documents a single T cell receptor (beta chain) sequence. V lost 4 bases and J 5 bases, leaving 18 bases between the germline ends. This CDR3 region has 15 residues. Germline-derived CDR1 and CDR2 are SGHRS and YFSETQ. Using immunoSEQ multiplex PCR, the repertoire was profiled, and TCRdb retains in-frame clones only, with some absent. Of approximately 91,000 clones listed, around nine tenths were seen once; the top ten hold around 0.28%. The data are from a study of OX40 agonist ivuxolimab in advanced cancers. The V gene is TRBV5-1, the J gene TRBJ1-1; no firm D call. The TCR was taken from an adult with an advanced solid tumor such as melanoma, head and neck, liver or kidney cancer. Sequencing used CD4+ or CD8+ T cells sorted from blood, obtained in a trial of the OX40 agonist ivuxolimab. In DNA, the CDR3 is TGCGCCAGCAGCCAAACCCGGGCCCCGGGGACTGAAGCTTTCTTT. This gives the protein CASSQTRAPGTEAFF.